These 5 T cell receptor beta chains share one sample of origin, sequenced in a study of identical twins. TCRdb itself ran the 5' RACE reads through MiXCR, one entry per CDR3 protein. Counted here are more than 1.5 million distinct CDR3 sequences, around 29% occurring once; the ten biggest clones make up more than 0.25%. Sequencing input: cord blood. These TCRs come from a newborn girl in good health.

The gene calls are TRBV6-2 or TRBV6-3 and TRBJ2-7; either TRBD1 or TRBD2 may supply D (7 bases each). The CDR3 covers 15 residues. CDR1 is MNHEY, CDR2 SVGEGT, per germline. V lost 6 bases to trimming and J lost 0 bases, with 15 bases between them. The CDR3 loop reads CASRLRGGRSYEQYF. The CDR3 region has the DNA TGTGCCAGCAGGCTCAGGGGGGGACGCTCCTACGAGCAGTACTTC.

V and J are TRBV7-2 and TRBJ2-1, with TRBD2 as a possible D gene (5 bases). Trimming shortened V by 4 bases and J by 5 bases, and 15 bases separated the two germline ends. CDR3 length equals 15 residues. The germline gives CDR1 SGHTA, CDR2 FQGNSA. DNA for the CDR3: TGTGCCAGCAGCTATAGGACCACTAGGAACAATGAGCAGTTCTTC. It yields the protein CASSYRTTRNNEQFF.

The chain has TRBV5-1 and TRBJ1-1; no definite D call. The CDR3 spans 14 residues. The V end lost 3 bases, the J end lost 4 bases, and 13 bases lay between the germline ends. Germline V CDR1 and CDR2: SGHRS, YFSETQ. Written as DNA, the CDR3 is TGCGCCAGCAGCTCCGAGCGACGGACCACTGAAGCTTTCTTT. Its translation is CASSSERRTTEAFF. Filled out from reference TRBV5-1 and TRBJ1-1, the complete variable domain reads KAGVTQTPRYLIKTRGQQVTLSCSPISGHRSVSWYQQTPGQGLQFLFEYFSETQRNKGNFPGRFSGRQFSNSRSEMNVSTLELGDSALYLCASSSERRTTEAFFGQGTRLTVV.

The chain uses TRBV2 and TRBJ2-7; 8 bases match TRBD1. Germline V lookup: CDR1 SNHLY, CDR2 FYNNEI. With 11 bases clipped from V and 7 bases from J, the junction kept 19 bases outside the gene matches. The CDR3 contains 15 residues. CDR3 nucleotides: TGTGCCGGCCAACTCGGACAGGGCTCCTACAATGAGCAGTACTTC. Amino acids: CAGQLGQGSYNEQYF.

There are a few counts of this clonotype. The rearrangement joins TRBV29-1 to TRBJ1-4, with 7 bases identical to TRBD1. V dropped 7 bases and J dropped 0; count of bases not matched to a gene: 17. CDR3 length: 18 amino acids. Germline V gene data show CDR1 as SQVTM and CDR2 as ANQGSEA. The CDR3 DNA follows: TGCAGCGCCGCGGTGGGCAGGGGGACGTCAGCAACTAATGAAAAACTGTTTTTT. It yields the protein CSAAVGRGTSATNEKLFF.